The 10 T cell receptor beta chains reported below all come from one sample, sequenced in a study of immune evolution from preneoplasia to lung adenocarcinoma. TCRdb's copy holds only in-frame clones and misses some; the assay was immunoSEQ multiplex PCR. The sample shows some 41,000 clones, roughly four fifths of them seen only once. Sequencing used FFPE invasive lung adenocarcinoma tissue. The receptors shown here come from a person between 55 and 70 years old with lung adenocarcinoma.

This chain links TRBV5-1 with TRBJ2-3; D uncertain. Germline CDR1 is SGHRS and CDR2 is YFSETQ. The CDR3 has 15 amino acids. Trimming stripped 4 bases from V and 2 bases from J, with 14 bases between. Here the CDR3 reads CASSQTNRVTDTQYF. The CDR3 DNA is TGCGCCAGCAGCCAGACCAACAGAGTCACAGATACGCAGTATTTT.

By share of the sample, this clone is medium-sized. This chain links TRBV29-1 with TRBJ1-2; D not resolved. The CDR3 totals 10 residues. Germline CDR1 and CDR2: SQVTM and ANQGSEA. V was trimmed by 4 bases and J by 5 bases, leaving 5 bases between them. This CDR3 is CSVGGYGYTF. The DNA of the CDR3 is TGCAGCGTTGGCGGTTATGGCTACACCTTC.

This clone occurred a few times. This rearrangement joins TRBV28 to TRBJ1-5; 9 positions match TRBD1. This CDR3 has 13 residues. The germline CDR1 and CDR2 sequences are MDHEN and SYDVKM. Trimming at V came to 7 bases and at J to 2 bases, leaving 0 bases not matched to a gene. As DNA, the CDR3 is TGTGCCAGCAACAGGGGGCGCAATCAGCCCCAGCATTTT. Amino acid sequence: CASNRGRNQPQHF.

This chain connects TRBV2 to TRBJ2-1, with 8 bases fitting TRBD1. Trimming at V came to 2 bases and at J to 7 bases, leaving 7 bases not matched to a gene. The V gene's germline CDR1 is SNHLY and CDR2 FYNNEI. This CDR3 comprises 15 residues. As DNA, the CDR3 is TGTGCCAGCAGTGAAATACAGGGGGTAAGGAATGAGCAGTTCTTC. Protein product: CASSEIQGVRNEQFF.

V is TRBV5-6 and J is TRBJ1-2, with D tentatively TRBD1 (5 bases). The CDR3 runs to 16 residues. Trimming left V 3 bases short and J 1 base short, with 16 bases between. Germline CDR1 SGHDT, CDR2 YYEEEE. CDR3 loop: CASSWGQAFGNYGYTF. DNA of the CDR3: TGTGCCAGCAGCTGGGGCCAGGCATTTGGTAACTATGGCTACACCTTC.

Comment on this clone: One end of the junction is discordant with germline, which a read error may explain. The identical CDR3 is also encoded by other nucleotide sequences in the sample. V usage is TRBV7-3 and J usage is TRBJ2-1; D ambiguous. The CDR3 has 13 residues. Germline V gene data show CDR1 as SGHTA and CDR2 as FQGTGA. The CDR3 DNA sequence: TGTGCTAGCAGCCCCAGTTCTTACAATGAGCAGTTCTTC. It encodes CASSPSSYNEQFF.

The count of this clone is one. CDR3 sequence (DNA): TGTGCCAGCAGTTTGGGTATAGGGTCCTACAATGAGCAGTTCTTC. This sequence encodes CASSLGIGSYNEQFF. V usage is TRBV6-6 and J usage is TRBJ2-1, with D unresolved. The V end was cut by 4 bases, the J end by 1 base, with 11 bases between. This CDR3 has 15 residues. Germline values: CDR1 MNHNY, CDR2 SVGAGI (reference sequence).

The chain carries TRBV25-1 and TRBJ2-1, with D perhaps assigned TRBD1 or TRBD2 (5 bases each). With 3 bases removed from V and 4 bases from J, the gap between germline ends came to 22 bases. This CDR3 contains 18 residues. Per the germline V gene, CDR1 is MGHDK and CDR2 is SYGVNS. The CDR3 is CASSESRSTGTLYNEQFF. The CDR3 nucleotides are TGTGCCAGCAGTGAGTCCCGGTCTACCGGGACCCTTTACAATGAGCAGTTCTTC.

V and J are TRBV2 and TRBJ1-5; D remains unclear. V lost 1 base and J 7 bases, leaving 8 bases between the germline ends. This CDR3 comprises 13 residues. In germline, CDR1 is SNHLY, CDR2 FYNNEI. CDR3 bases: TGTGCCAGCAGTGAAGAGCACGAACAGCCCCAGCATTTT. It encodes CASSEEHEQPQHF.

A single count supports this clone. This rearrangement joins TRBV5-4 to TRBJ2-5; tentatively, D is TRBD2 (6 bases). With 7 bases removed from V and 4 bases from J, the gap between germline ends came to 8 bases. Germline assignment: CDR1 SGHNT and CDR2 YYREEE (reference sequence). CDR3 length: 11 residues. CDR3 residues: CASGRRETQYF. CDR3 DNA sequence: TGTGCCAGCGGGAGGAGAGAGACCCAGTACTTC.